One and the same sample provided the 12 T cell receptor beta chains below, sequenced in a study of T cell repertoires in cytomegalovirus infection. These TCRs are of unknown antigen specificity. TCRdb re-called the reads through MiXCR, storing one row per CDR3 protein. The data contain roughly 500,000 distinct CDR3 sequences, around 35% of them singletons. Sequenced material: cultured PBMCs, taken from culture after CMV antigen stimulation. The receptors were sampled from a human donor in good health (CMV status not recorded). Some clones in this sample may be carry-over from other donors' samples.

The chain is built from TRBV14 and TRBJ1-1; D ambiguous. The CDR3 extends over 13 amino acids. V shed 5 bases and J shed 3 bases, with 10 bases lying between them. Germline CDR1 and CDR2: SGHDN and FVKESK. The CDR3 nucleotides read TGTGCCAGCAGCTTCCAAGATTACACTGAAGCTTTCTTT. It specifies CASSFQDYTEAFF.

The rearrangement uses TRBV5-6 and TRBJ2-6; 10 bases map to TRBD1. Germline V CDR1 and CDR2: SGHDT, YYEEEE. The V and J ends lost 4 bases and 4 bases, in that order; junction bases with no gene match: 5. The CDR3 runs 16 residues. The CDR3 nucleotides are TGTGCCAGCAGCCGGGACAGGGGTTTGGGGGCCAACGTCCTGACTTTC. Its translation: CASSRDRGLGANVLTF. The variable domain in full, completed from reference TRBV5-6 and TRBJ2-6, reads DAGVTQSPTHLIKTRGQQVTLRCSPKSGHDTVSWYQQALGQGPQFIFQYYEEEERQRGNFPDRFSGHQFPNYSSELNVNALLLGDSALYLCASSRDRGLGANVLTFGAGSRLTVL.

The chain employs TRBV4-1 and TRBJ2-1, with D possibly being TRBD1 (6 bases). The CDR3 is 15 amino acids. Germline CDR1 reads MGHRA; CDR2 reads YSYEKL. V was cut by 0 bases and J by 6 bases, with 12 bases left in between. CDR3 amino acids: CASSQEGARSNEQFF. The CDR3 bases are TGCGCCAGCAGCCAAGAGGGGGCTAGGTCCAATGAGCAGTTCTTC.

Here the CDR3 reads CASSQLGQGTEAFF. CDR3 DNA: TGTGCCAGCAGCCAATTGGGACAGGGAACTGAAGCTTTCTTT. The V call is TRBV12-3 or TRBV12-4, the J call TRBJ1-1, with 9 bases identical to TRBD1. The CDR3 is 14 amino acids. The junction had 7 bases not matched to a gene; V was cut back by 6 bases and J by 5 bases.

The chain is built from TRBV29-1 and TRBJ2-3; D unresolved. Trimming took 7 bases from V and 2 from J, leaving 13 bases between them. The germline gives CDR1 SQVTM, CDR2 ANQGSEA. The CDR3 consists of 13 residues. The CDR3 region is CSGEAGSTDTQYF. For the CDR3, the DNA is TGCAGCGGAGAAGCCGGATCCACAGATACGCAGTATTTT.

This clonotype has a count of ten or more. V is TRBV7-4 and J is TRBJ2-7, with 10 bases identical to TRBD2. Germline-derived CDR1 and CDR2 are SGHVT and SQSDAQ. Trimming removed 2 bases from V and 7 bases from J; junction bases left unmatched: 11. The CDR3 runs to 16 residues. This CDR3 is CASSLFLLAGAGEQYV. CDR3 in DNA: TGTGCCAGCAGCTTATTTCTCCTAGCGGGAGCGGGGGAGCAGTACGTC.

V is TRBV15 and J is TRBJ1-2; no clear D gene. This CDR3 region has 14 residues. V was cut by 4 bases and J by 0 bases, with 9 bases left in between. CDR1 is LNHNV, CDR2 YYDKDF, per germline (reference sequence). CDR3 protein: CATSTAATNYGYTF. The CDR3 coding sequence is TGTGCCACCAGCACCGCGGCTACTAACTATGGCTACACCTTC.

This clonotype has at least ten counts. The rearrangement links TRBV7-8 to TRBJ2-5; D tentatively reads TRBD1 or TRBD2 (5 bases each). Germline assignment: CDR1 SGHVS and CDR2 FQNEAQ. The CDR3 covers 14 residues. Trimming removed 4 bases from V and 4 bases from J, with 13 bases in between. The CDR3 DNA is TGTGCCAGCAGCTCGGGGCCGGTTAGAGAGACCCAGTACTTC. The encoded protein is CASSSGPVRETQYF. Filled out from reference TRBV7-8 and TRBJ2-5, the complete variable domain reads GAGVSQSPRYKVAKRGQDVALRCDPISGHVSLFWYQQALGQGPEFLTYFQNEAQLDKSGLPSDRFFAERPEGSVSTLKIQRTQQEDSAVYLCASSSGPVRETQYFGPGTRLLVL.

This clonotype was counted between two and nine times. The chain is built from TRBV27 and TRBJ2-2, with TRBD2 identical over 14 bases. CDR3 size: 17 residues. J lost 4 bases, V lost 2 bases, and 3 bases had no gene match. CDR1 and CDR2 from the germline V gene are MNHEY and SMNVEV (reference sequence). Written as DNA, the CDR3 is TGTGCCAGCAGTTTAACGGGACTAGCGGGAGCCACCGGGGAGCTGTTTTTT. Protein product: CASSLTGLAGATGELFF.

The chain joins TRBV7-9 to TRBJ1-4; maybe TRBD1 (6 bases). The CDR3 covers 15 residues. The germline CDR1 and CDR2 sequences are SEHNR and FQNEAQ (reference sequence). Between the trimmed V and J ends, which lost 2 bases and 8 bases, there was a span of 15 bases. As DNA, the CDR3 is TGTGCCAGCAGCTTAATTATCCGAGGACAGGAAAAACTGTTTTTT. It is translated as CASSLIIRGQEKLFF.

This clonotype was seen only a few times. V and J are TRBV20-1 and TRBJ2-3; weak D call: TRBD2 (6 bases). The germline V gene encodes CDR1 DFQATT and CDR2 SNEGSKA (reference sequence). The CDR3 totals 15 residues. Trimming left V 3 bases short and J 3 bases short, with 16 bases between. CDR3 protein: CSARPDGSGTDTQYF. CDR3 nucleotides: TGCAGTGCTAGGCCGGACGGGAGCGGTACAGATACGCAGTATTTT.

Concerning this clonotype itself: One end of the junction varies from germline; a read error may be responsible. The chain is built from TRBV10-3 and TRBJ2-1; 13 nucleotides line up with TRBD2. This CDR3 region has 14 residues. The germline gives CDR1 ENHRY, CDR2 SYGVKD. Here the CDR3 DNA reads TGTGCCATCAGTGATACTAGCGGGGGGGAAACTCGGATCTTC. Protein: CAISDTSGGETRIF.